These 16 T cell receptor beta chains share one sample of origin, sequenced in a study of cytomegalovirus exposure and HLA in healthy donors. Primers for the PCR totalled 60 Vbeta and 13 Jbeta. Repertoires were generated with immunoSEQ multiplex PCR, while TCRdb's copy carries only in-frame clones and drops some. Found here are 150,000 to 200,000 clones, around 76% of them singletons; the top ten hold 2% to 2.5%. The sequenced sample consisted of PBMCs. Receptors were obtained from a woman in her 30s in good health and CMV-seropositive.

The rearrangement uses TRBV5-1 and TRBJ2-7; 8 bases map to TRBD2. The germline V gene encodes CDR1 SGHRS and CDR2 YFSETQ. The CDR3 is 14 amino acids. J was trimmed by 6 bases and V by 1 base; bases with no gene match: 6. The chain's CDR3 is CASSLIAGPFEQYF. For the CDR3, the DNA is TGCGCCAGCAGCTTGATAGCGGGACCCTTCGAGCAGTACTTC.

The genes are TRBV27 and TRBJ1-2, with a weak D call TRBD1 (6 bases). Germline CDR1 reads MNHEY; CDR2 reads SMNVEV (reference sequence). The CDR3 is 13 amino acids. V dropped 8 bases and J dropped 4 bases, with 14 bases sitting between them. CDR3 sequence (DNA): TGTGCCAGCGGGCCAGGGGTTGGCTATGGCTACACCTTC. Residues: CASGPGVGYGYTF.

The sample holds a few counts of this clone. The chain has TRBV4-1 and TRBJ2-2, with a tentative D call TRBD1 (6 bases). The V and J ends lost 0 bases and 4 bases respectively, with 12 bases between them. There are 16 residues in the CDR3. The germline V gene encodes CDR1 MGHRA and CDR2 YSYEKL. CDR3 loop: CASSQDGQGFTGELFF. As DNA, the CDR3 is TGCGCCAGCAGCCAAGATGGGCAGGGGTTCACCGGGGAGCTGTTTTTT.

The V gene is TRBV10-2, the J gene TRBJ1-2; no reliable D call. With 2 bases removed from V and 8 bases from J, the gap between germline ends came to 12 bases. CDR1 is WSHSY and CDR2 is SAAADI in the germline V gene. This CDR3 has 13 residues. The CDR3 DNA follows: TGCGCCAGCAGTGAGGCGGGGTTAACAGGCTACACCTTC. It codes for CASSEAGLTGYTF.

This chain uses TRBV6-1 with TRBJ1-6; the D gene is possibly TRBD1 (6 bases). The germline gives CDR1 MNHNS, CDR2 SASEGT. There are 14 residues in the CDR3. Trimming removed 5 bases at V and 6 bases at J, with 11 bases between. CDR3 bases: TGTGCCAGCAGTTCATTACAGGGTAATTCACCCCTCCACTTT. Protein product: CASSSLQGNSPLHF.

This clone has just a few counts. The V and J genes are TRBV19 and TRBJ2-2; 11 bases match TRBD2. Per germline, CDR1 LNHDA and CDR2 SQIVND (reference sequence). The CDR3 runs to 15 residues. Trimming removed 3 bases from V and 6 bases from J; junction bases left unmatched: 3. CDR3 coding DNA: TGTGCCAGTAGTATGACTAGCGGGGTGCCCGGGGAGCTGTTTTTT. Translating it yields CASSMTSGVPGELFF.

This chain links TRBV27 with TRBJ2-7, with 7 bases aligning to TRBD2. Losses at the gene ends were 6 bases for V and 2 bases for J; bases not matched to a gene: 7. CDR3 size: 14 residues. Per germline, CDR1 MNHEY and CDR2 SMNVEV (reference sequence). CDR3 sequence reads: CASSKLGGTYEQYF. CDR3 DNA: TGTGCCAGCAGCAAGCTCGGGGGGACCTACGAGCAGTACTTC.

The CDR3 nucleotides are TGTGCCAGCAGTGTCCCCGGACAGCCGAACACTGAAGCTTTCTTT. Its translation is CASSVPGQPNTEAFF. The V call is TRBV2, the J call TRBJ1-1; tentative D call: TRBD1 (6 bases). In germline, CDR1 is SNHLY, CDR2 FYNNEI. CDR3 length equals 15 residues. V was clipped by 4 bases and J by 1 base, with 13 bases between them.

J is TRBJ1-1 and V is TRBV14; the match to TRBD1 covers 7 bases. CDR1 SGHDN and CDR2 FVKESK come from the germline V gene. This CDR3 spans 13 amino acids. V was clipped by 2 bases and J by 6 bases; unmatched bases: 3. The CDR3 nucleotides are TGTGCCAGCAGCCAAATAGACAGGGCTGAAGCTTTCTTT. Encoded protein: CASSQIDRAEAFF. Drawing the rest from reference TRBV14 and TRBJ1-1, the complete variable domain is EAGVTQFPSHSVIEKGQTVTLRCDPISGHDNLYWYRRVMGKEIKFLLHFVKESKQDESGMPNNRFLAERTGGTYSTLKVQPAELEDSGVYFCASSQIDRAEAFFGQGTRLTVV.

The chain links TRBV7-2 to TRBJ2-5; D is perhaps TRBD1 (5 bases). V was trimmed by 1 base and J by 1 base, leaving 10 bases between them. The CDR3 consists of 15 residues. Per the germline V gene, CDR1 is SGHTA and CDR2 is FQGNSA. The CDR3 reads CASSLDTGFQETQYF. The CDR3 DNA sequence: TGTGCCAGCAGCTTAGACACAGGTTTCCAAGAGACCCAGTACTTC. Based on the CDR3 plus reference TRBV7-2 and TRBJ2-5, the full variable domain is GAGVSQSPSNKVTEKGKDVELRCDPISGHTALYWYRQSLGQGLEFLIYFQGNSAPDKSGLPSDRFSAERTGGSVSTLTIQRTQQEDSAVYLCASSLDTGFQETQYFGPGTRLLVL.

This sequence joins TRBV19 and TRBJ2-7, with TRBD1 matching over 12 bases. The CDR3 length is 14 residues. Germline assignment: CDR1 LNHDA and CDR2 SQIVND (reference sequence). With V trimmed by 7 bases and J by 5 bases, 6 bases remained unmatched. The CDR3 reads CASNSGQGAHEQYF. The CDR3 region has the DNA TGTGCCAGTAATTCGGGACAGGGGGCCCACGAGCAGTACTTC.

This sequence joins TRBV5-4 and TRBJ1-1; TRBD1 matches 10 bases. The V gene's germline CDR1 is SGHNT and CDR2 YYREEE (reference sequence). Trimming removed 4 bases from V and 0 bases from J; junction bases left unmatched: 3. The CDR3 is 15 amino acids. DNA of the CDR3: TGTGCCAGCAGCGCAGGGACAGGGGTGAACACTGAAGCTTTCTTT. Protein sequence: CASSAGTGVNTEAFF.

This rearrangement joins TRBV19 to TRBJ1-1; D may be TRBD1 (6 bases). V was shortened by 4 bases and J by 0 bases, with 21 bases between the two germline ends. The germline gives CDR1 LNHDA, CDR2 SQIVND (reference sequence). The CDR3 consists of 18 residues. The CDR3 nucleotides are TGTGCCAGTAGTAAACAACATGGACAGACTATCATGAACACTGAAGCTTTCTTT. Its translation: CASSKQHGQTIMNTEAFF.

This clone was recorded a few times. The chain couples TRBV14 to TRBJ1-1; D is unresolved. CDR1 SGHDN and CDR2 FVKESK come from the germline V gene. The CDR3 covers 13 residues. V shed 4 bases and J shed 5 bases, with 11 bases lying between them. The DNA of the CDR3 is TGTGCCAGCAGCCTTTCGGAGGGAACTGAAGCTTTCTTT. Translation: CASSLSEGTEAFF.

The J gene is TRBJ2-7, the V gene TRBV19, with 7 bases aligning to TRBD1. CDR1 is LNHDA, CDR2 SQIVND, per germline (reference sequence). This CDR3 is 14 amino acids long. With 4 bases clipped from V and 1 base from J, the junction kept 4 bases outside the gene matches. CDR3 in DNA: TGTGCCAGTAGTAAGACAGGGCGGTCCTACGAGCAGTACTTC. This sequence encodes CASSKTGRSYEQYF.

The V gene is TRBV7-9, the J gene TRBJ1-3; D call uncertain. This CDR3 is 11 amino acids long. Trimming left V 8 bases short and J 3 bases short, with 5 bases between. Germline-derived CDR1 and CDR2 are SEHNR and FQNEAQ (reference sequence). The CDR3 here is CASGHGNTIYF. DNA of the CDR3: TGTGCCAGCGGGCATGGAAACACCATATATTTT.